This section outlines one TCR beta chain sequence together with its context. Its target is unknown. The sample belongs to a study of OX40 agonist ivuxolimab in advanced cancers. Study information: Having had anti-PD-1, anti-PD-L1 or anti-CTLA-4 therapy before was allowed, and about 42% had some.

This CDR3 comprises 12 residues. Trimming removed 2 bases at V and 7 bases at J, with 9 bases between. The V gene's germline CDR1 is MDHEN and CDR2 SYDVKM. Here immunoSEQ multiplex PCR was the method, and the copy in TCRdb shows in-frame clones only, minus some. Altogether 100,000 to 150,000 clones are present, about 94% being singletons, with the ten largest covering about 0.14%. Study-wide results and limits: On average, CD8+ T cells had more expanded clones than CD4+. In the expanded peripheral T cells, antigen specificity was never determined. At 0.1 to 3.0 mg/kg, CD4+ and CD8+ blood T cells expanded clonally by week 6.

The sample here was CD4+ or CD8+ T cells sorted from blood, taken in a trial of the OX40 agonist ivuxolimab. The TCR originated in an adult with an advanced solid tumor such as melanoma, head and neck, liver or kidney cancer. The V call is TRBV28, the J call TRBJ2-7; possible D gene TRBD2, 5 bases. The CDR3 coding sequence is TGTGCCAGCAGTTTAGGGAAGCGGGAGCAGTACTTC. Its protein is CASSLGKREQYF. The variable domain in full, with the rest retrieved from reference TRBV28 and TRBJ2-7, is DVKVTQSSRYLVKRTGEKVFLECVQDMDHENMFWYRQDPGLGLRLIYFSYDVKMKEKGDIPEGYSVSREKKERFSLILESASTNQTSMYLCASSLGKREQYFGPGTRLTVT.